This T cell receptor beta chain appears in the sequencing data of a study of beta chain features in type 1 diabetes. This CDR3 is built from 14 residues. Trimming at V came to 0 bases and at J to 7 bases, leaving 7 bases not matched to a gene. Per the germline V gene, CDR1 is SGHRS and CDR2 is YFSETQ. Regarding the study as a whole: HLA influence on TCRB rearrangement stayed unresolved here. An over-representation of cells with high TCR expression could result from cDNA sequencing. Among patients with Type 1 diabetes, TCRB CDR3s were moderately but significantly shorter in every one of the four CD4+ subsets.

This clone was observed a handful of times. Its antigen is as yet unknown. Investigators reverse transcribed all isolated RNA, so they sequenced expressed TCRB transcripts. Clones were sequenced by immunoSEQ multiplex PCR, and TCRdb holds only the in-frame ones, with some missing. The sample lists under 130,000 clones, 25% to 30% occurring once. V is TRBV5-1 and J is TRBJ2-7; TRBD2 matches 7 bases. The TCR sequence derives from a woman aged 18-35 years with type 1 diabetes. Material: central memory CD4+ T cells from blood. The CDR3 spells CASSLATPGGEQYF. CDR3 bases: TGCGCCAGCAGCTTGGCGACGCCCGGGGGGGAGCAGTACTTC.